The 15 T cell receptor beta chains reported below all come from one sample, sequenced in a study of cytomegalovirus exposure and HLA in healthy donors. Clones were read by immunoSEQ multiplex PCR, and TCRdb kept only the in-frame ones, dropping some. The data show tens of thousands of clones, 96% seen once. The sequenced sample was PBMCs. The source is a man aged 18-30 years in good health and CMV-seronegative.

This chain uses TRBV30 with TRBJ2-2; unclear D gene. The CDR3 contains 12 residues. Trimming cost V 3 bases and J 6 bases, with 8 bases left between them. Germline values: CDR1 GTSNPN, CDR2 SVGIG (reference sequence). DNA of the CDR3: TGTGCCTGGAGGGAGATTTCCGGGGAGCTGTTTTTT. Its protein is CAWREISGELFF.

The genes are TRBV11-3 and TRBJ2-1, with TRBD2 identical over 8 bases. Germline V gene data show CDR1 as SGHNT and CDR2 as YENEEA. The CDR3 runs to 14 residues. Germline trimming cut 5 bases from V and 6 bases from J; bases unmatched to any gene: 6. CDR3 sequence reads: CASSRTSSFNEQFF. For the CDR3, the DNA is TGTGCCAGCAGCCGGACTAGCAGTTTCAATGAGCAGTTCTTC.

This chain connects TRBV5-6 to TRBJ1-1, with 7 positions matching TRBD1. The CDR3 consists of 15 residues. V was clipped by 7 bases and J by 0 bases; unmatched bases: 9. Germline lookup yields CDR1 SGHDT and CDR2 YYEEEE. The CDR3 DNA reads TGTGCCAGCTTATGGACAGGACCTATGAACACTGAAGCTTTCTTT. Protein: CASLWTGPMNTEAFF.

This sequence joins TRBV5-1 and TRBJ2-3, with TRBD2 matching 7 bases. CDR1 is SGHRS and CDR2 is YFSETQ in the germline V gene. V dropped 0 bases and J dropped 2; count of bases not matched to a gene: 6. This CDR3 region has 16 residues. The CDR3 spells CASSLEASGSTDTQYF. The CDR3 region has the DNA TGCGCCAGCAGCTTGGAAGCTAGCGGATCCACAGATACGCAGTATTTT.

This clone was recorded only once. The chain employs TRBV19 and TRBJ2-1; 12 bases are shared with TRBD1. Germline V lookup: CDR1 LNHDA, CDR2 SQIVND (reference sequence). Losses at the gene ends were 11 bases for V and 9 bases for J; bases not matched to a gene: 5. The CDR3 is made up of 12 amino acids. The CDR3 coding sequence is TGTGCCTCGGGACAGGGGGCAGGTGAGCAGTTCTTC. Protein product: CASGQGAGEQFF.

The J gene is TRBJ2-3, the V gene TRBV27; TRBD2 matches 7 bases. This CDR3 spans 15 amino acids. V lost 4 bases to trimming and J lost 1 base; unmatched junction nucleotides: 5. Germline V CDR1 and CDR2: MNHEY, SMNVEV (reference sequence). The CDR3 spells CASSSAGFGTDTQYF. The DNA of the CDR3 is TGTGCCAGCAGTTCAGCGGGGTTTGGCACAGATACGCAGTATTTT.

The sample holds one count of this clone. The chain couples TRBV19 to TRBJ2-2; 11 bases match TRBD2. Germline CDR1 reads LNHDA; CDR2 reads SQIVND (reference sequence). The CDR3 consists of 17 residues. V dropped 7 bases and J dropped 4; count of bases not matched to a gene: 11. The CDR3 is CASTALSGRASTGELFF. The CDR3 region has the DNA TGTGCCAGTACCGCACTTAGCGGGAGGGCCTCCACCGGGGAGCTGTTTTTT.

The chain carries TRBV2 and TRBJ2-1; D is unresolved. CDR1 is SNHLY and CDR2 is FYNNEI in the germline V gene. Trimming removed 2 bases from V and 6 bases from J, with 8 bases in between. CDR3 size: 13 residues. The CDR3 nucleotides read TGTGCCAGCAGTGAACCCAGATCCAATGAGCAGTTCTTC. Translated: CASSEPRSNEQFF.

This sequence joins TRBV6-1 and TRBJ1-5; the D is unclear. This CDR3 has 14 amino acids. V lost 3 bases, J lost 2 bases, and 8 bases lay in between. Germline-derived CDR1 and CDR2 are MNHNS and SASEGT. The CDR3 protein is CASSDQVGNQPQHF. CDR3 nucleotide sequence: TGTGCCAGCAGTGACCAGGTGGGCAATCAGCCCCAGCATTTT.

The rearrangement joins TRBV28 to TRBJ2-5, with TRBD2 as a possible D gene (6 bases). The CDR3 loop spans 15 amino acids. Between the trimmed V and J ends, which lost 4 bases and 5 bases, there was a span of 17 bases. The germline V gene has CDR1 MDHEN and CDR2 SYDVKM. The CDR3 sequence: CASSYPSDREETQYF. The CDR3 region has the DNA TGTGCCAGCAGTTATCCTAGCGATAGAGAGGAGACCCAGTACTTC.

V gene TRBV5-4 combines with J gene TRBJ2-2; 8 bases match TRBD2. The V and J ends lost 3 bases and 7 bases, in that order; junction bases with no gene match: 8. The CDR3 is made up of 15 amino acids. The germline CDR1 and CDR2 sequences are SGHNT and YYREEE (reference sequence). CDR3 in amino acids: CASSSAGGRYGELFF. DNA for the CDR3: TGTGCCAGCAGCTCCGCCGGCGGGAGGTACGGGGAGCTGTTTTTT.

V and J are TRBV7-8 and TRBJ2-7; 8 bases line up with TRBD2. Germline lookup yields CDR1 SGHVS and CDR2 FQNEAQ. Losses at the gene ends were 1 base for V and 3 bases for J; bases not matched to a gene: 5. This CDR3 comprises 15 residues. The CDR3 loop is CASSLGTSGNYEQYV. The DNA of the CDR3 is TGTGCCAGCAGCTTAGGAACTAGCGGCAACTACGAGCAGTACGTC.

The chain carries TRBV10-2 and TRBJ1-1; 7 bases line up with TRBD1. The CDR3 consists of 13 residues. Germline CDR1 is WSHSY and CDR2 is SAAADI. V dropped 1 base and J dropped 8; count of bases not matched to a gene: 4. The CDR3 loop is CASSEWTGQEAFF. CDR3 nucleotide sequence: TGCGCCAGCAGTGAGTGGACGGGACAGGAAGCTTTCTTT.

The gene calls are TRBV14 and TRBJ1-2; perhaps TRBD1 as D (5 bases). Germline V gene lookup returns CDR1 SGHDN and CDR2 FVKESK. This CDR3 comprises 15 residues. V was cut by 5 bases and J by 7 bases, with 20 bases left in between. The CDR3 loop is CASSNPTASPSGYTF. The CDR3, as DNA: TGTGCCAGCAGCAACCCGACAGCTTCCCCCTCTGGCTACACCTTC.

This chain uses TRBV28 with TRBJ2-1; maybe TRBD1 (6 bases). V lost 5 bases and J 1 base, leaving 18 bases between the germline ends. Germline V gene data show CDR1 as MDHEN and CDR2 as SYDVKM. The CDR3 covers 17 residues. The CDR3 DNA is TGTGCCAGCAGTGATAGACCCACAGGGAAATCCTACAATGAGCAGTTCTTC. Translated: CASSDRPTGKSYNEQFF.